These 2 T cell receptor beta chains originate from one sample sequenced in a study of Graves' ophthalmopathy and Graves' hyperthyroidism. CDR3 regions of TCR beta were amplified from RNA transcripts. The authors performed first-round RT-PCR with HTBI primers and then a second-round multiplex PCR. TCRdb called the multiplex PCR reads again in MiXCR, with one record for every CDR3 protein. The sample lists fewer than 400,000 distinct CDR3 sequences; approximately 20% were seen once. The sequencing sample was made of peripheral blood. Every receptor here comes from a woman aged 18 to 35 with Graves' ophthalmopathy.

This clonotype has ten or more counts. The chain links TRBV6-5 to TRBJ2-7, with D perhaps matching TRBD1 (5 bases). Germline CDR1 is MNHEY and CDR2 is SVGAGI. The CDR3 contains 13 residues. V gave up 7 bases and J gave up 2 bases, with 12 bases separating them. The CDR3 loop is CASTPDITYEQYF. CDR3 coding DNA: TGTGCCAGCACCCCGGACATCACCTACGAGCAGTACTTC.

The J gene is TRBJ2-7, the V gene TRBV15; 10 nucleotides match TRBD2. V lost 0 bases, J lost 5 bases, and 7 bases stayed unmatched. The CDR3 extends over 16 amino acids. Per germline, CDR1 LNHNV and CDR2 YYDKDF (reference sequence). CDR3 nucleotides: TGTGCCACCAGCAGAGATTCTAGCGGGAGTACCGACGAGCAGTACTTC. It yields the protein CATSRDSSGSTDEQYF.